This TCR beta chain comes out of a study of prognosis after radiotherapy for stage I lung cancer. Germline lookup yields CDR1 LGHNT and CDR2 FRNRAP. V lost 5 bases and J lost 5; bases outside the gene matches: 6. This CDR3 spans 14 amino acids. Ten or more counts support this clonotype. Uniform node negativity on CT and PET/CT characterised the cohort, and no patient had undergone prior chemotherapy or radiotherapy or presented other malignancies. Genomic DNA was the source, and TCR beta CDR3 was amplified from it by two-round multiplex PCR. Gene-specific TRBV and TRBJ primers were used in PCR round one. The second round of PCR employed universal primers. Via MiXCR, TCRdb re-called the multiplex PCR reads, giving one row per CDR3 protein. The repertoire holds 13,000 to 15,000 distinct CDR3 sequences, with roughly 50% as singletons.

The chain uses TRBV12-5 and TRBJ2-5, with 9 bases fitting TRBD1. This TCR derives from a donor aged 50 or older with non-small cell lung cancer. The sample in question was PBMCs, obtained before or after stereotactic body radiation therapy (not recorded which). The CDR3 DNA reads TGTGCTAGTGGTCCGGGACAGGGCTGGGAGACCCAGTACTTC. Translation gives CASGPGQGWETQYF.